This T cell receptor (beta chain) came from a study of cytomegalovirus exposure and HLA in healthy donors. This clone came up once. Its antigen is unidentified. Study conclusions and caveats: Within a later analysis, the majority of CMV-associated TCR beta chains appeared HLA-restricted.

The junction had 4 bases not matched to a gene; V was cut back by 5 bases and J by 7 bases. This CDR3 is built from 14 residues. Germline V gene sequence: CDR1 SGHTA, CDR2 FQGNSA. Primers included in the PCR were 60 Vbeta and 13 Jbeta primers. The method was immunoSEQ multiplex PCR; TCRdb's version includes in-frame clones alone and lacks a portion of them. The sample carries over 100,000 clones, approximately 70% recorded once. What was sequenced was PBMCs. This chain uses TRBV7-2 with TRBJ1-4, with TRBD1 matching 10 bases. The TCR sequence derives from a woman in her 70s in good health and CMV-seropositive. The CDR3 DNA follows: TGTGCCAGCAGCCGACAGGGGGCGGGTGAAAAACTGTTTTTT. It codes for CASSRQGAGEKLFF.